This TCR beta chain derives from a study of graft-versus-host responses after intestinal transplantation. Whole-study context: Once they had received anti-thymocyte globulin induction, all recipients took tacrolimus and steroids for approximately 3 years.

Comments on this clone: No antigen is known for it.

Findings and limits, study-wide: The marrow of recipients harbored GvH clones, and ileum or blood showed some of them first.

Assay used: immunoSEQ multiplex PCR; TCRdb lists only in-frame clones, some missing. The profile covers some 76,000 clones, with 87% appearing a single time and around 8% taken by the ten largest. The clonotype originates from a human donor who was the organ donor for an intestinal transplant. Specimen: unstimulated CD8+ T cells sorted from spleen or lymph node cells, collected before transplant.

CDR3 bases: TGTGCCAGCAGCTTAGTCACGGACCCCGACTACGAGCAGTACTTC. Its protein is CASSLVTDPDYEQYF. V and J are TRBV7-9 and TRBJ2-7, with D unclear. The CDR3 spans 15 residues. Deletions cut 1 base from V and 3 bases from J, with 13 bases between. Germline V gene lookup returns CDR1 SEHNR and CDR2 FQNEAQ (reference sequence).